These 31 T cell receptor beta chains were sequenced from one sample in a study of human T cells and chemical hapten exposure. TCRdb processed the RACE reads anew with MiXCR; each CDR3 protein has one entry. The sample shows tens of thousands of distinct CDR3 sequences, approximately 3.4% of them seen only once. Time point of the sample: patch test 2, 6 weeks after DPC sensitization. The treatment here: therapeutic diphenylcyclopropenone sensitization with weekly scalp DPC. Sequences were derived from whole blood, sampled in connection with sensitization to the hapten diphenylcyclopropenone (DPC). The receptors here all came from a man in his forties with alopecia areata. Some clones in this sample may be carry-over from other donors' samples.

This clonotype was counted only a few times. The V gene is TRBV6-5, the J gene TRBJ1-2; D uncertain. Trimming pared 5 bases from V and 0 bases from J, leaving 13 bases between. Germline loops: CDR1 MNHEY, CDR2 SVGAGI. This CDR3 is 15 amino acids long. The CDR3 DNA reads TGTGCCAGCAGTCCTACAAGGACGGCTAACTATGGCTACACCTTC. It encodes CASSPTRTANYGYTF.

In this sample, this clonotype turned up many times. The chain is built from TRBV13 and TRBJ2-7; possibly TRBD2 for D (5 bases). Germline V gene sequence: CDR1 PRHDT, CDR2 FYEKMQ (reference sequence). The CDR3 runs 15 residues. Trimming cost V 8 bases and J 0 bases, with 17 bases left between them. The CDR3 reads CASGPPAGHSYEQYF. CDR3 in DNA: TGTGCCAGCGGGCCTCCGGCGGGTCACTCCTACGAGCAGTACTTC.

Many counts were recorded for this clonotype. This sequence joins TRBV6-2 or TRBV6-3 and TRBJ1-4; D remains ambiguous. The V gene lost 0 bases and the J gene lost 12 bases, with 8 bases spanning the gap. In germline, CDR1 is MNHEY, CDR2 SVGEGT. CDR3 length: 12 amino acids. The CDR3 loop is CASSYSRRELFF. DNA of the CDR3: TGTGCCAGCAGTTACTCGAGGAGGGAACTGTTTTTT.

V is TRBV6-1 and J is TRBJ2-7; the D gene is possibly TRBD2 (5 bases). V was pared by 6 bases and J by 7 bases, with 25 bases between. Germline V CDR1 and CDR2: MNHNS, SASEGT. This CDR3 spans 16 amino acids. CDR3 DNA sequence: TGTGCCAGCAGCGGACCCCCAGAGCGGCCGTGGTGGGAGCAGTACTTC. Protein: CASSGPPERPWWEQYF.

This clonotype was counted ten times or more. The rearrangement links TRBV27 to TRBJ2-7, with D maybe TRBD2 (5 bases). The CDR3 is 14 residues long. The germline V gene encodes CDR1 MNHEY and CDR2 SMNVEV (reference sequence). Trimming pared 6 bases from V and 0 bases from J, leaving 12 bases between. This CDR3 reads CASSKDWTSYEQYF. CDR3 DNA sequence: TGTGCCAGCAGCAAGGACTGGACCTCCTACGAGCAGTACTTC.

In this sample, this clonotype turned up many times. CDR3 DNA sequence: TGTGCCAGCAGTTTATTTGGGGTAGCCTACAATGAGCAGTTCTTC. Translating gives CASSLFGVAYNEQFF. This sequence joins TRBV28 and TRBJ2-1; D unresolved. V lost 1 base, J lost 2 bases, and 9 bases lay in between. CDR3 length: 15 residues. Germline CDR1 MDHEN, CDR2 SYDVKM.

The J gene is TRBJ1-4, the V gene TRBV15, with 7 bases identical to TRBD1. The CDR3 contains 16 residues. CDR1 is LNHNV, CDR2 YYDKDF, per germline (reference sequence). The J segment lost 3 bases and the V segment lost 0 bases, leaving 4 bases of the junction unmatched. CDR3 nucleotides: TGTGCCACCAGCAGAGATCCGGGGACAGCTAATGAAAAACTGTTTTTT. Protein: CATSRDPGTANEKLFF.

This clonotype has at least ten counts. The chain couples TRBV4-1 to TRBJ2-1, with D unresolved. Trimming cost V 0 bases and J 4 bases, with 16 bases left between them. Per the germline V gene, CDR1 is MGHRA and CDR2 is YSYEKL. This CDR3 comprises 17 residues. CDR3 amino acids: CASSQDFTPLLYNEQFF. CDR3 DNA: TGCGCCAGCAGCCAAGATTTCACCCCGCTCCTTTACAATGAGCAGTTCTTC.

In its sample, this clonotype was seen many times. The V call is TRBV11-2, the J call TRBJ2-2, with D tentatively TRBD2 (6 bases). V lost 3 bases to trimming and J lost 2 bases, with 16 bases between them. This CDR3 contains 17 residues. The germline CDR1 and CDR2 sequences are SGHAT and FQNNGV. CDR3 in DNA: TGTGCCAGCAGCTTTACCGCCGGACTACCAAACACCGGGGAGCTGTTTTTT. Protein product: CASSFTAGLPNTGELFF.

This clonotype was counted ten times or more. The chain carries TRBV6-5 and TRBJ2-7; TRBD2 matches at 9 bases. V trimming: 7 bases; J trimming: 0 bases; junction bases outside the gene matches: 4. The CDR3 runs to 14 residues. Germline V gene lookup returns CDR1 MNHEY and CDR2 SVGAGI. Written as DNA, the CDR3 is TGTGCCAGCACCCTTAGCGGGGGCTCCTACGAGCAGTACTTC. Amino acids: CASTLSGGSYEQYF.

This clonotype occurred many times. The chain is built from TRBV7-9 and TRBJ2-3; no reliable D call. The CDR3 is 14 amino acids. The V gene's germline CDR1 is SEHNR and CDR2 FQNEAQ (reference sequence). The V and J ends lost 5 bases and 4 bases respectively, with 13 bases between them. Written as DNA, the CDR3 is TGTGCCAGCAGCCCTTCGATAATGGCAGATACGCAGTATTTT. Translating gives CASSPSIMADTQYF. Drawing the rest from reference TRBV7-9 and TRBJ2-3, the complete variable domain is DTGVSQNPRHKITKRGQNVTFRCDPISEHNRLYWYRQTLGQGPEFLTYFQNEAQLEKSRLLSDRFSAERPKGSFSTLEIQRTEQGDSAMYLCASSPSIMADTQYFGPGTRLTVL.

This clonotype was seen at least ten times. The chain carries TRBV19 and TRBJ2-4; D call uncertain. Trimming removed 5 bases at V and 15 bases at J, with 20 bases between. The CDR3 sequence is 13 residues long. The germline V gene has CDR1 LNHDA and CDR2 SQIVND (reference sequence). The CDR3 loop reads CASSPPRTAVWYF. In DNA form, the CDR3 reads TGTGCCAGTAGTCCACCCCGAACGGCTGTGTGGTACTTC.

The table lists this clonotype with many counts. V is TRBV3-1 and J is TRBJ2-5; 13 bases agree with TRBD2. The CDR3 is 18 residues long. Germline V lookup: CDR1 LGHDT, CDR2 YNNKEL (reference sequence). The V and J ends lost 2 bases and 2 bases, in that order; junction bases with no gene match: 8. The CDR3 coding sequence is TGTGCCAGCAGCCAATCCGGGACTAGCGGGGCGGATCAAGAGACCCAGTACTTC. This translates into CASSQSGTSGADQETQYF.

This clonotype was seen more than once but under ten times. The chain employs TRBV12-3 or TRBV12-4 and TRBJ2-2, with D hard to call. Trimming cost V 3 bases and J 0 bases, with 8 bases left between them. CDR3 size: 15 residues. CDR3 protein: CASSLWGSNTGELFF. The DNA of the CDR3 is TGTGCCAGCAGTTTGTGGGGATCGAACACCGGGGAGCTGTTTTTT.

This clonotype showed up many times. V is TRBV30 and J is TRBJ2-1, with no clear D. Looked up from germline, CDR1 is GTSNPN and CDR2 is SVGIG (reference sequence). V lost 1 base and J lost 4, with 8 bases in between. The CDR3 spans 13 residues. The CDR3 is CAWSGLSYNEQFF. CDR3 DNA: TGTGCCTGGAGTGGACTGAGTTACAATGAGCAGTTCTTC.

This clonotype has ten or more counts. CDR3 in amino acids: CSAGDRSTDTQYF. CDR3 DNA: TGCAGTGCTGGGGACAGAAGCACAGATACGCAGTATTTT. The rearrangement joins TRBV20-1 to TRBJ2-3; the match to TRBD1 covers 7 bases. The CDR3 is made up of 13 amino acids. V lost 5 bases, J lost 0 bases, and 2 bases stayed unmatched. Germline V gene lookup returns CDR1 DFQATT and CDR2 SNEGSKA (reference sequence).

There are many counts of this clonotype. This chain uses TRBV14 with TRBJ2-3, with unresolved D. From germline, CDR1 is SGHDN and CDR2 FVKESK. Between the trimmed V and J ends, which lost 1 base and 4 bases, there was a span of 12 bases. The CDR3 extends over 15 amino acids. The DNA for the CDR3 is TGTGCCAGCAGCCAAGGATTTAACTGGGCAGATACGCAGTATTTT. Translating it yields CASSQGFNWADTQYF.

About this clonotype itself: A much larger clone sits a single nucleotide away, making a read error possible. This rearrangement joins TRBV12-3 or TRBV12-4 to TRBJ1-1; possible D gene TRBD1, 5 bases. The CDR3 length is 12 residues. The CDR3 here is CGSRLGAEQAFF. CDR3 nucleotide sequence: TGTGGCAGCAGGCTCGGGGCAGAGCAAGCTTTCTTT.

The rearrangement joins TRBV5-4 to TRBJ2-1; 14 nucleotides line up with TRBD2. The trim removed 3 bases at V and 6 bases at J, leaving 2 bases unmatched. The CDR3 covers 15 residues. Germline V gene lookup returns CDR1 SGHNT and CDR2 YYREEE (reference sequence). Here the CDR3 DNA reads TGTGCCAGCAGCTGGACTAGCGGGGGGATCAATGAGCAGTTCTTC. Its protein is CASSWTSGGINEQFF.

This clonotype was observed many times. The V and J genes are TRBV24-1 and TRBJ2-7, with 8 bases matching TRBD1. With V trimmed by 4 bases and J by 7 bases, 14 bases remained unmatched. CDR3 length equals 16 residues. Germline values: CDR1 KGHDR, CDR2 SFDVKD. The CDR3 DNA is TGTGCCACCAGTGAGGGCGGGACAGGACGGCTGAGGGAGCAGTACTTC. Translating it yields CATSEGGTGRLREQYF.

This clonotype has at least ten counts. The chain links TRBV7-9 to TRBJ2-7; 11 bases match TRBD2. Germline-derived CDR1 and CDR2 are SEHNR and FQNEAQ (reference sequence). The V and J ends lost 5 bases and 3 bases, in that order; junction bases with no gene match: 6. The CDR3 is 15 residues long. The CDR3 DNA sequence: TGTGCCAGCAGCCTTAGCGGGAGGGCCGACTACGAGCAGTACTTC. Protein: CASSLSGRADYEQYF. The full variable domain, completed using reference TRBV7-9 and TRBJ2-7, is DTGVSQNPRHKITKRGQNVTFRCDPISEHNRLYWYRQTLGQGPEFLTYFQNEAQLEKSRLLSDRFSAERPKGSFSTLEIQRTEQGDSAMYLCASSLSGRADYEQYFGPGTRLTVT.

This clonotype has a handful of counts. The chain employs TRBV21-1 and TRBJ1-2; the D call in the table, TRBD1, was not verified against the DNA. TRBV21-1 is given as a pseudogene. This CDR3 is 12 amino acids long. The CDR3 DNA is TGTGCCCGCCCGGCGGTCCGCTATGGCTACACCTTC. Encoded protein: CARPAVRYGYTF.

A few counts support this clonotype. This chain joins TRBV6-6 and TRBJ1-2; no definite D call. The germline V gene encodes CDR1 MNHNY and CDR2 SVGAGI (reference sequence). V was pared by 5 bases and J by 4 bases, with 11 bases between. There are 13 residues in the CDR3. CDR3 in amino acids: CASSGVLGYGYTF. DNA for the CDR3: TGTGCCAGCAGTGGGGTATTGGGCTATGGCTACACCTTC.

CDR3 sequence: CASSKFQTNYGYTF. The CDR3 DNA follows: TGTGCCAGCAGTAAATTCCAGACAAACTATGGCTACACCTTC. This chain joins TRBV27 and TRBJ1-2; D not certain. V dropped 5 bases and J dropped 2 bases, with 12 bases sitting between them. The CDR3 is 14 residues long. CDR1 and CDR2 from the germline V gene are MNHEY and SMNVEV (reference sequence).

This clonotype was found many times. The rearrangement links TRBV6-4 to TRBJ2-2, with 8 bases matching TRBD2. Looked up from germline, CDR1 is MRHNA and CDR2 is SNTAGT. This CDR3 has 14 residues. The junction had 0 bases not matched to a gene; V was cut back by 2 bases and J by 4 bases. This CDR3 reads CASSDGTSTGELFF. The CDR3 nucleotides read TGTGCCAGCAGTGACGGGACTAGCACCGGGGAGCTGTTTTTT.

This clonotype has only a few counts. CDR3 sequence reads: CASSKGGGRDPNEQFF. The CDR3 nucleotides read TGTGCCAGTAGTAAGGGGGGAGGGCGGGACCCCAATGAGCAGTTCTTC. The genes are TRBV19 and TRBJ2-1; D possibly corresponds to TRBD2 (7 bases). Per germline, CDR1 LNHDA and CDR2 SQIVND (reference sequence). V lost 4 bases and J 6 bases, leaving 19 bases between the germline ends. The CDR3 is 16 residues long.

In the case of this clonotype: Being one base from a much bigger clone, this may be a read error. V is TRBV20-1 and J is TRBJ2-7, with D possibly TRBD2 on 5 matching bases. CDR1 and CDR2 from the germline V gene are DFQATT and SNEGSKA (reference sequence). The CDR3 length is 13 residues. CDR3 loop: CSATMRRSYELYF. As DNA, the CDR3 is TGCAGTGCTACTATGAGGAGGAGCTACGAGCTGTACTTC.

This clonotype has a count of ten or more. The genes are TRBV13 and TRBJ2-1; D is possibly TRBD2 (5 bases). Germline loops: CDR1 PRHDT, CDR2 FYEKMQ (reference sequence). This CDR3 spans 14 amino acids. The ends were cut back, 2 bases at V and 8 bases at J, with 13 bases in the middle. CDR3 sequence: CASSLTRLRYEQFF. CDR3 DNA: TGTGCCAGCAGCTTAACCCGACTAAGGTATGAGCAGTTCTTC.

J is TRBJ1-4 and V is TRBV11-2; D perhaps matches TRBD1 (5 bases). Trimming left V 5 bases short and J 3 bases short, with 13 bases between. The CDR3 covers 15 residues. Germline values: CDR1 SGHAT, CDR2 FQNNGV. CDR3 protein: CASSPGNLANEKLFF. CDR3 nucleotides: TGTGCCAGCAGCCCAGGGAACCTAGCTAATGAAAAACTGTTTTTT.

This clonotype was seen repeatedly, ten times or more. The rearrangement links TRBV7-2 to TRBJ1-6; possible D gene TRBD1, 5 bases. The CDR3 consists of 15 residues. With 5 bases removed from V and 5 bases from J, the gap between germline ends came to 13 bases. Germline values: CDR1 SGHTA, CDR2 FQGNSA. CDR3 DNA sequence: TGTGCCAGCAGCCCGCGCCGGGGGAATAATTCACCCCTCCACTTT. This gives the protein CASSPRRGNNSPLHF. The entire variable domain, with the rest obtained from reference TRBV7-2 and TRBJ1-6, is as follows: GAGVSQSPSNKVTEKGKDVELRCDPISGHTALYWYRQSLGQGLEFLIYFQGNSAPDKSGLPSDRFSAERTGGSVSTLTIQRTQQEDSAVYLCASSPRRGNNSPLHFGNGTRLTVT.

This clonotype turned up a few times. The V call is TRBV7-9, the J call TRBJ2-5; D is undetermined. This CDR3 is built from 12 residues. V shed 2 bases and J shed 4 bases, with 5 bases lying between them. Germline CDR1 is SEHNR and CDR2 is FQNEAQ (reference sequence). Here the CDR3 reads CASSLPPETQYF. CDR3 coding DNA: TGTGCCAGCAGCTTACCCCCAGAGACCCAGTACTTC.